A selection of T cell receptor beta chains follows, all from one sample in a study of CD8+ T cells in alopecia areata. Here immunoSEQ multiplex PCR was the method, and the copy in TCRdb shows in-frame clones only, minus some. The repertoire has around 36,000 clones, nearly 55% of them found once; the top ten carry under 2%. The material sequenced was CD4+ Tregs sorted from blood. The receptors were gathered from a human donor with alopecia areata. The CDR3 runs from the conserved cysteine through the conserved F or W. The D gene is left open where the match is weak. Expanded clones get a size class; other rows say once, few or many, or leave the size out.

clone size,D gene,V gene,J gene,CDR3 protein,CDR3 DNA
few,TRBD2,TRBV29-1,TRBJ2-1,CSVAILAGAGNEQFF,TGCAGCGTTGCAATACTAGCGGGAGCGGGCAATGAGCAGTTCTTC
-,-,TRBV4-3,TRBJ1-5,CASSQDLQWNQPQHF,TGCGCCAGCAGCCAAGATTTACAGTGGAATCAGCCCCAGCATTTT
few,-,TRBV6-5,TRBJ2-2,CASRRNTGELFF,TGTGCCAGCAGACGGAACACCGGGGAGCTGTTTTTT
few,-,TRBV7-9,TRBJ2-3,CASSSNENTQYF,TGTGCCAGCAGCTCAAATGAAAATACGCAGTATTTT
few,-,TRBV6-6,TRBJ2-3,CASSYSQITDTQYF,TGTGCCAGCAGTTACTCGCAAATCACAGATACGCAGTATTTT
-,-,TRBV29-1,TRBJ1-5,CSGSWGNQPQHF,TGCAGCGGTTCGTGGGGCAATCAGCCCCAGCATTTT
-,-,TRBV14,TRBJ2-7,CASSQLRRSYEQYF,TGTGCCAGCAGCCAATTAAGGAGGTCCTACGAGCAGTACTTC
-,TRBD2,TRBV7-9,TRBJ2-1,CASRGRTSSYNEQFF,TGTGCCAGCAGGGGGAGGACTAGCTCCTACAATGAGCAGTTCTTC
-,-,TRBV18,TRBJ2-2,CASSPPLGGELFF,TGTGCCAGCTCACCACCTCTCGGGGGAGAGCTGTTTTTT
-,TRBD1,TRBV6-6,TRBJ1-3,CASSRQGMMKGNTIYF,TGTGCCAGCAGTAGACAGGGGATGATGAAGGGAAACACCATATATTTT
-,-,TRBV18,TRBJ1-2,CASSPKGGYGYTF,TGTGCCAGCTCACCAAAGGGAGGCTATGGCTACACCTTC
-,-,TRBV2,TRBJ2-7,CASRSGDSYEQYF,TGTGCCAGTCGATCGGGGGACTCCTACGAGCAGTACTTC
-,-,TRBV7-2,TRBJ1-1,CASSLGSGTEAFF,TGTGCCAGCAGCTTAGGGTCGGGCACTGAAGCTTTCTTT
medium-sized,TRBD2,TRBV10-3,TRBJ2-1,CAISDSSGGNEQFF,TGTGCCATCAGTGACTCTAGCGGGGGAAATGAGCAGTTCTTC
-,-,TRBV14,TRBJ1-1,CASRPSSAEAFF,TGTGCCAGCAGGCCGTCTAGCGCTGAAGCTTTCTTT
-,-,TRBV10-3,TRBJ1-4,CATGRGSGEKLFF,TGTGCCACAGGCAGAGGCAGTGGGGAAAAACTGTTTTTT
few,-,TRBV18,TRBJ1-2,CASSPLQGLSGYTF,TGTGCCAGCTCACCTCTCCAGGGCCTCTCTGGCTACACCTTC
few,-,TRBV18,TRBJ1-1,CASSPQADTPITEAFF,TGTGCCAGCTCACCGCAAGCCGACACACCAATCACTGAAGCTTTCTTT
-,-,TRBV7-2,TRBJ1-5,CASSLDTGFQQPQHF,TGTGCCAGCAGCTTAGACACAGGGTTTCAACAGCCCCAGCATTTT
-,-,TRBV5-8,TRBJ2-7,CASSLPGMIYEQYF,TGTGCCAGCAGCTTGCCAGGGATGATCTACGAGCAGTACTTC
-,TRBD1,TRBV18,TRBJ1-1,CASSYDRVGKNTEAFF,TGTGCCAGCTCATACGACAGGGTTGGCAAGAACACTGAAGCTTTCTTT
-,-,TRBV7-2,TRBJ2-7,CASSLSTAGRYEQYF,TGTGCCAGCAGCTTAAGTACCGCCGGCCGCTACGAGCAGTACTTC
few,-,TRBV29-1,TRBJ2-1,CSVEGTGGGYNEQFF,TGCAGCGTTGAAGGGACGGGTGGGGGGTACAATGAGCAGTTCTTC
-,-,TRBV4-3,TRBJ2-3,CASSQFLSADTQYF,TGCGCCAGCAGCCAATTTTTATCCGCAGATACGCAGTATTTT
few,-,TRBV5-1,TRBJ2-3,CASSLVTGSPDTQYF,TGCGCCAGCAGCTTGGTGACAGGTTCTCCGGATACGCAGTATTTT
-,-,TRBV19,TRBJ2-7,CASTLTPGDYEQYF,TGTGCCAGTACCTTGACCCCTGGGGACTACGAGCAGTACTTC
-,TRBD1,TRBV5-1,TRBJ1-2,CASSLESGGIYGYTF,TGCGCCAGCAGCTTGGAGTCAGGGGGCATTTATGGCTACACCTTC
once,TRBD2,TRBV5-4,TRBJ2-3,CASSFLAGGPSTDTQYF,TGTGCCAGCAGCTTCCTAGCGGGAGGGCCTAGCACAGATACGCAGTATTTT
-,-,TRBV15,TRBJ2-1,CATGVSYPWDEQFF,TGTGCCACCGGGGTTAGCTACCCCTGGGATGAGCAGTTCTTC
-,-,TRBV7-3,TRBJ2-1,CASSQAFYSEQFF,TGTGCCAGCAGCCAGGCTTTCTACTCGGAGCAGTTCTTC
few,-,TRBV28,TRBJ2-1,CASSPGGRSYNEQFF,TGTGCCAGCAGTCCCGGAGGGAGGTCCTACAATGAGCAGTTCTTC
-,TRBD1,TRBV5-1,TRBJ1-2,CASSFGQGGYGYTF,TGCGCCAGCAGCTTTGGACAGGGTGGATATGGCTACACCTTC
-,TRBD2,TRBV7-2,TRBJ2-1,CASSLWGRGEQFF,TGTGCCAGCAGCTTGTGGGGGAGGGGTGAGCAGTTCTTC
-,-,TRBV6-5,TRBJ2-2,CASQPHRRAGELFF,TGTGCCAGCCAGCCCCACAGGAGGGCCGGGGAGCTGTTTTTT
once,-,TRBV10-2,TRBJ2-3,CASTIGEGRTQYF,TGCGCCAGCACGATCGGAGAAGGACGGACGCAGTATTTT
-,-,TRBV10-3,TRBJ2-7,CAISDPGGRYEQYF,TGTGCCATCAGTGACCCGGGGGGCCGCTACGAGCAGTACTTC
-,-,TRBV7-3,TRBJ1-1,CASTLFLREGTEAFF,TGTGCCAGTACTCTGTTCCTGAGGGAGGGCACTGAAGCTTTCTTT
-,TRBD2,TRBV28,TRBJ2-1,CASSLWGGNEQFF,TGTGCCAGCAGTTTATGGGGAGGGAATGAGCAGTTCTTC
-,-,TRBV20-1,TRBJ1-4,CSARVNEKLFF,TGCAGTGCTAGAGTGAATGAAAAACTGTTTTTT
-,TRBD1,TRBV9,TRBJ1-1,CASSSRTGGGTEAFF,TGTGCCAGCAGCTCAAGGACAGGGGGCGGCACTGAAGCTTTCTTT
-,-,TRBV19,TRBJ1-5,CASSTSQDGYRQHF,TGTGCCAGTTCAACATCCCAGGACGGCTATCGACAGCATTTT
-,-,TRBV4-1,TRBJ2-3,CASSQRLASSTDTQYF,TGCGCCAGCAGCCAGCGTCTTGCGTCGAGCACAGATACGCAGTATTTT
few,-,TRBV29-1,TRBJ2-1,CSVEDRVGGYNEQFF,TGCAGCGTTGAAGACCGGGTGGGGGGATACAATGAGCAGTTCTTC
-,-,TRBV5-1,TRBJ2-3,CASSDQGPDTQYF,TGCGCCAGCAGCGATCAGGGACCAGATACGCAGTATTTT
few,TRBD2,TRBV7-9,TRBJ2-3,CASSAGLVGTDTQYF,TGTGCCAGCAGCGCAGGACTAGTCGGCACAGATACGCAGTATTTT
-,TRBD2,TRBV4-3,TRBJ2-6,CASSQATAGFRSGANVLTF,TGCGCCAGCAGCCAAGCGACAGCGGGATTCCGCTCTGGGGCCAACGTCCTGACTTTC
-,TRBD1,TRBV20-1,TRBJ1-1,CSAPGTAEAFF,TGCAGTGCTCCGGGGACAGCAGAAGCTTTCTTT
-,-,TRBV5-1,TRBJ1-1,CASSLADLGLGEAFF,TGCGCCAGCAGCTTGGCCGACCTGGGTCTTGGTGAAGCTTTCTTT
-,TRBD1,TRBV11-2,TRBJ2-2,CASSLLQGWDTGELFF,TGTGCCAGCAGCTTGTTACAGGGGTGGGACACCGGGGAGCTGTTTTTT
few,-,TRBV11-2,TRBJ2-1,CASSLGPPGHEQFF,TGTGCCAGCAGCTTGGGCCCCCCGGGACATGAGCAGTTCTTC
-,-,TRBV7-3,TRBJ2-1,CASSPDFGEQFF,TGTGCCAGCAGCCCCGACTTCGGTGAGCAGTTCTTC
-,-,TRBV5-6,TRBJ1-2,CASGGTVYGYTF,TGTGCCAGCGGCGGGACGGTCTATGGCTACACCTTC
-,TRBD1,TRBV7-9,TRBJ2-7,CASSSSDRGPYEQYF,TGTGCCAGCAGCTCAAGCGACAGGGGTCCCTACGAGCAGTACTTC
few,-,TRBV6-1,TRBJ1-5,CASSEGRGGNQPQHF,TGTGCCAGCAGTGAGGGCAGGGGAGGCAATCAGCCCCAGCATTTT
-,TRBD1,TRBV4-3,TRBJ2-2,CASSQDRRTGATGELFF,TGCGCCAGCAGCCAAGATCGAAGGACAGGGGCCACCGGGGAGCTGTTTTTT
-,-,TRBV9,TRBJ2-2,CASGPWASGELFF,TGTGCCAGCGGGCCTTGGGCCAGCGGGGAGCTGTTTTTT
few,-,TRBV21-1,TRBJ1-1,CASSKQNKNTEAFF,TGTGCCAGCAGCAAGCAGAACAAGAACACTGAAGCTTTCTTT
-,TRBD2,TRBV7-3,TRBJ2-1,CASSSGPGLAGNEQFF,TGTGCCAGCAGCTCCGGACCGGGACTAGCAGGCAATGAGCAGTTCTTC
-,TRBD1,TRBV5-5,TRBJ2-6,CASSSAGGAGANVLTF,TGTGCCAGCAGCTCCGCAGGGGGCGCCGGGGCCAACGTCCTGACTTTC